This TCR beta chain emerged from a study of immune heterogeneity within non-small cell lung tumors. The TCR beta CDR3 region was amplified by multiplex PCR employing 32 V and 13 J primers. TCRdb reprocessed the multiplex PCR reads via MiXCR and lists one record per CDR3 protein. The table shows 4,700 or so distinct CDR3 sequences, with approximately 25% occurring only once. CDR3 length: 12 amino acids. Germline V gives CDR1 MDHEN, CDR2 SYDVKM. Trimming pared 6 bases from V and 2 bases from J, leaving 4 bases between. General study results and limits: High-frequency T-cell receptor beta clonotypes were largely distinct between individual patients. High-frequency clones unique to single sites coexisted with identical dominant CDR3 beta clonotypes that recurred across tumor sites within a patient.

By proportion, this clonotype is medium-sized. Its antigen remains unknown. Samples each supplied about 600 ng of bulk tumor genomic DNA as template. Primary tumors were biopsied several times each, far apart, intraoperatively. The cohort was untreated, with newly diagnosed non-small cell lung cancer undergoing curative surgery. The TCR comes from a man aged 55 to 70 with non-small cell lung cancer. The chain has TRBV28 and TRBJ2-2, with D unresolved. The sample consisted of lung tumor tissue. In DNA form, the CDR3 reads TGTGCCAGCAGGGTTAACACCGGGGAGCTGTTTTTT. Translated, it gives CASRVNTGELFF.